This TCR beta chain was recorded in a study of blood T cell repertoires in COVID-19. Study background: From the United States, Italy and Spain came samples of acute and convalescent COVID-19.

Germline CDR1 and CDR2: KGHDR and SFDVKD. The CDR3 spans 11 residues. Original methodology: Nucleated cell number was recorded as an estimate derived from reference gene primer amplification. Profiled with immunoSEQ multiplex PCR; TCRdb holds only in-frame clones, not every one. The V and J calls and clone size are taken from that table; D and trimming were inferred from the DNA. The repertoire holds tens of thousands of clones, with around 87% as singletons. This chain connects TRBV24-1 to TRBJ2-7, with 8 bases matching TRBD2. The receptor comes from a woman over 75 with acute or convalescent COVID-19. The sequenced material came from peripheral blood. The chain's CDR3 is CDRGGRYEQYF. CDR3 in DNA: TGTGATCGGGGGGGCCGCTACGAGCAGTACTTC.